This TCR beta chain emerged from a study of T-cell reconstitution after alpha-beta-depleted transplantation in children (dated by TCRdb to about 2016). About the full investigation: T-cell immune reconstitution after TCRalphabeta/CD19-depleted allogeneic hematopoietic cell transplantation in children was quantitatively tracked in the study by means of TCR repertoire profiling.

Receptors were amplified or captured by PCR. Sequencing took place on an Illumina HiSeq 2500. TCR library preparation used molecular barcoding, with unique molecular identifiers applied to normalize quantification of the TCRbeta repertoire. TCRdb passed the public sequencing reads through fastp at Q25 and MiXCR, retaining productive beta sequences. Every entry covers one CDR3 protein and lists the most common genes and DNA from its rows. This sample gives hundreds of thousands of distinct CDR3 sequences in total; roughly 15% of them show up just once. The ten largest clonotypes hold around 4.1% of the sample. The germline V gene (reference sequence) yields SEHNR for CDR1 and FQNEAQ for CDR2. From the cysteine up to the phenylalanine, the CDR3 has a length of 14 residues. Only the CDR3 DNA stays, 42 bases, in frame from base 1. V and J are truncated by 5 bases and 7 bases respectively, leaving an intervening sequence of 14 bases.

The sample holds many counts of this clonotype. This receptor's antigen is unknown. Base-call qualities are not available, and no considerably larger clone is one nucleotide away. This specimen consisted of PBMCs, obtained from the stem cell graft. The clonotype originates from a human donor who donated a stem cell graft to a child with Fanconi anemia. The chain uses TRBV7-9 and TRBJ2-2; the D region possibly corresponds to TRBD1 (6 bases align). The CDR3 protein is CASSPRDTFGELFF. The sequenced DNA is TGTGCCAGCAGCCCCCGGGACACCTTCGGGGAGCTGTTTTTT.